The rows below give T cell receptor beta chains drawn from one sample of a study of follicular helper T cells after annual influenza vaccination. This table comes from immunoSEQ multiplex PCR, and its TCRdb copy is limited to in-frame clones, with some not included. The sample includes more than 8,500 clones, around four fifths of them seen just once. The sample in question was CXCR5+ CD38- circulating T follicular helper cells from blood, obtained on the day of influenza vaccination. The receptor source for this set is an adult who received the influenza vaccine. The CDR3 runs from the conserved cysteine through the conserved F or W. D genes are given only for firm matches. Clone size is shown for a subset of rows, as once, few, many or a class of expanded clone.

j_call: TRBJ2-1; v_call: TRBV19; clone_size: .; d_call: TRBD1; cdr3_aa: CASSDGRGSLYNEQFF; cdr3_nt: TGTGCCAGTAGTGACGGCAGGGGGTCCCTTTACAATGAGCAGTTCTTC
j_call: TRBJ2-5; v_call: TRBV10-3; clone_size: .; d_call: TRBD2; cdr3_aa: CAIRASGSGETQYF; cdr3_nt: TGTGCCATCCGGGCTAGCGGGAGCGGAGAGACCCAGTACTTC
j_call: TRBJ1-4; v_call: TRBV2; clone_size: .; d_call: TRBD1; cdr3_aa: CASSRGREKLFF; cdr3_nt: TGTGCCAGCTCCAGGGGGCGGGAAAAACTGTTTTTT
j_call: TRBJ2-3; v_call: TRBV5-1; clone_size: .; d_call: .; cdr3_aa: CASSPSLTSTDTQYF; cdr3_nt: TGCGCCAGCAGCCCCTCCCTAACTAGCACAGATACGCAGTATTTT
j_call: TRBJ1-5; v_call: TRBV6-1; clone_size: .; d_call: .; cdr3_aa: CASIPEGRQPQHF; cdr3_nt: TGTGCCAGCATTCCGGAGGGACGGCAGCCCCAGCATTTT
j_call: TRBJ2-5; v_call: TRBV15; clone_size: .; d_call: .; cdr3_aa: CATSTRPLQETQYF; cdr3_nt: TGTGCCACCAGCACCCGACCGCTCCAAGAGACCCAGTACTTC
j_call: TRBJ1-5; v_call: TRBV6-6; clone_size: .; d_call: .; cdr3_aa: CASSYWGVQQPQHF; cdr3_nt: TGTGCCAGCAGTTACTGGGGGGTTCAGCAGCCCCAGCATTTT
j_call: TRBJ1-5; v_call: TRBV4-2; clone_size: few; d_call: .; cdr3_aa: CASSQVTGQPQHF; cdr3_nt: TGTGCCAGCAGCCAAGTTACGGGTCAGCCCCAGCATTTT
j_call: TRBJ2-3; v_call: TRBV5-1; clone_size: .; d_call: TRBD1; cdr3_aa: CASALQGARGDTQYF; cdr3_nt: TGCGCCAGCGCCTTACAGGGGGCCAGGGGAGATACGCAGTATTTT
j_call: TRBJ1-5; v_call: TRBV19; clone_size: few; d_call: .; cdr3_aa: CASSIWGSVQPQHF; cdr3_nt: TGTGCCAGTAGTATATGGGGTTCTGTTCAGCCCCAGCATTTT
j_call: TRBJ2-1; v_call: TRBV7-3; clone_size: .; d_call: TRBD2; cdr3_aa: CASSRRLAGGDEQFF; cdr3_nt: TGTGCCAGCAGCCGTCGACTAGCGGGAGGGGATGAGCAGTTCTTC
j_call: TRBJ1-5; v_call: TRBV27; clone_size: .; d_call: .; cdr3_aa: CASSPGLRNQPQHF; cdr3_nt: TGTGCCAGCAGTCCCGGACTTCGCAATCAGCCCCAGCATTTT
j_call: TRBJ2-7; v_call: TRBV18; clone_size: few; d_call: .; cdr3_aa: CASSPKGMYEQYF; cdr3_nt: TGTGCCAGCTCACCAAAGGGGATGTACGAGCAGTACTTC
j_call: TRBJ1-4; v_call: TRBV2; clone_size: .; d_call: .; cdr3_aa: CASSEWGSRYEKLFF; cdr3_nt: TGTGCCAGCAGTGAATGGGGGTCCAGGTATGAAAAACTGTTTTTT
j_call: TRBJ1-2; v_call: TRBV4-1; clone_size: .; d_call: .; cdr3_aa: CASSQAQGSYGYTF; cdr3_nt: TGCGCCAGCAGCCAAGCACAGGGATCCTATGGCTACACCTTC
j_call: TRBJ2-2; v_call: TRBV4-2; clone_size: .; d_call: .; cdr3_aa: CASSQPTATGELFF; cdr3_nt: TGTGCCAGCAGCCAACCGACAGCCACCGGGGAGCTGTTTTTT